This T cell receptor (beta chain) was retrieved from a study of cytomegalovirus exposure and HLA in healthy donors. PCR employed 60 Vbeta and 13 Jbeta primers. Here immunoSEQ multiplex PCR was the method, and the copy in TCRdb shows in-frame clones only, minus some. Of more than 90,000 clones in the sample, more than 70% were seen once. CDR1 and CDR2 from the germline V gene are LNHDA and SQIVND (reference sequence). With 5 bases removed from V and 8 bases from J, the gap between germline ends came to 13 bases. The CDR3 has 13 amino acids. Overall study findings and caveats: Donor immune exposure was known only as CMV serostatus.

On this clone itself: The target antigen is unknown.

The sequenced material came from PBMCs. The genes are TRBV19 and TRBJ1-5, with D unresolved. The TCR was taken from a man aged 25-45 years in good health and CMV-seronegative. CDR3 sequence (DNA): TGTGCCAGTAGTGCCACTACTCTTAAGCCCCAGCATTTT. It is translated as CASSATTLKPQHF.